This T cell receptor (beta chain) was obtained from a study of post-analysis software for immune sequencing data. Study context: The disease courses spanned relapsing-remitting, secondary progressive and progressive-relapsing forms of multiple sclerosis.

Germline V lookup: CDR1 LNHDA, CDR2 SQIVND (reference sequence). The V segment lost 5 bases and the J segment 4 bases; nucleotides outside the gene matches: 15. CDR3 length: 17 amino acids. With respect to this clonotype: Its antigen is not identified.

Overall study results and limits: A significant reduction in normalized Chao1 diversity was observed in multiple sclerosis patients versus controls. Patients used about five TRBV segments, including TRBV5-6, TRBV5-1 and TRBV20-1, more often than controls.

Prepared TCR beta cDNA libraries contained unique molecular identifiers. TCRdb passed the PCR reads through MiXCR, listing each CDR3 protein once. The data show roughly 800,000 distinct CDR3 sequences, roughly 27% seen once. The chain has TRBV19 and TRBJ1-1; 8 bases match TRBD1. The receptor comes from a girl aged 10-17 years with multiple sclerosis. The sequencing input was blood. The DNA of the CDR3 is TGTGCCAGTAGTCCGCCTCCGGGACAGGCTTGGCGCACTGAAGCTTTCTTT. This codes for CASSPPPGQAWRTEAFF. Supplemented by reference TRBV19 and TRBJ1-1, the full variable domain reads DGGITQSPKYLFRKEGQNVTLSCEQNLNHDAMYWYRQDPGQGLRLIYYSQIVNDFQKGDIAEGYSVSREKKESFPLTVTSAQKNPTAFYLCASSPPPGQAWRTEAFFGQGTRLTVV.